This T cell receptor (beta chain) appears in the sequencing data of a study of blood T cell repertoires in COVID-19. As for the study in general: The United States, Italy and Spain were the sources of the acute and convalescent COVID-19 samples. T cells, B-cell-depleted T cells, or PBMCs supplied cDNA or gDNA.

Original processing notes: Quantification of nucleated cells was approximated via reference gene primer amplification. TCRdb's copy holds only in-frame clones and misses some; the assay was immunoSEQ multiplex PCR. The V and J calls and clone size were taken over from that table, and D and trimming were inferred from the DNA. The sample holds over 85,000 clones, 91% seen once. V was shortened by 5 bases and J by 1 base, with 5 bases between the two germline ends. The V gene's germline CDR1 is DFQATT and CDR2 SNEGSKA (reference sequence). The CDR3 has 11 residues. The sequence derives from a man aged 18-30 years with acute or convalescent COVID-19. Source material: peripheral blood. The V and J genes are TRBV20-1 and TRBJ1-1, with no clear D. CDR3 sequence (DNA): TGCAGTGCTTCAGGGAACACTGAAGCTTTCTTT. Protein sequence: CSASGNTEAFF.